This entry describes one T cell receptor beta chain. This clonotype is identified as medium-sized (0.01 to 0.1%). Its antigen is unknown. Nothing much larger sits one base from this clone, and base qualities are not available. The TCR beta CDR3 regions were amplified from RNA transcripts. The TCR CDR3 was subjected to a first round of RT-PCR using the HTBI primer set and the Qiagen OneStep RT-PCR kit. A second multiplex PCR round built the libraries, followed by size selection and purification. Libraries were sequenced paired-end with 100 bp reads on an Illumina HiSeq2000. The authors' analysis ran thus. Raw data were processed with SOAPnuke, discarding reads with adapters, uncalled bases, mean Phred below 15, or no exact constant-primer or identifier match. COPE v1.2.5 was used to merge the high-quality paired reads, and each unique nucleotide sequence was defined as a clonotype. MiTCR v1.1 was used to align the clonotypes against IMGT TRBV, TRBD and TRBJ reference segments. The analysis was restricted to V-J combinations with a frequency above 0.0001, which together covered around 99% of the repertoires. A TCS score was defined as the ratio between F50 (clonal expansion) and ExV (chaos), using BLOSUM62-based TCRdist between CDR3 peptides within each V-J. Welch's t-statistics and random forest reduced around 550 V-J features to fewer than 15, which were used in a naive Bayes classifier (R e1071). Thyroid-blood repertoire similarity was quantified with the Morisita-Horn index. The raw public reads went through TCRdb reprocessing: fastp at Q25, MiXCR clone calling, in-frame beta chains kept. Each CDR3 protein appears once, grouped with its most common genes and DNA. Clone size and V and J calls follow TCRdb, not the original study. A total of fewer than 40,000 distinct CDR3 sequences appear in this sample, around 53% of them only once. 15% to 20% of the sample rests with the top ten.

The data originate from a study of T cells in Graves' hyperthyroidism and ophthalmopathy (dated by TCRdb to the late 2010s). In the study overall: Peripheral blood was collected at initial diagnosis, before any treatment. TCR V-J signatures able to tell the groups apart were searched for in a discovery cohort of about a hundred patients, of whom over 40 had Graves' ophthalmopathy and 55 to 60 had stable Graves' hyperthyroidism. An independent validation cohort of about 19 hyperthyroidism patients and 17 patients who later progressed to ophthalmopathy tested prospective prediction of ophthalmopathy. The roughly 100 discovery patients were randomly divided into training and test sets at a 7:3 ratio. In addition, the study compared T-cell repertoires in thyroid tissue and in blood from about six Graves' hyperthyroidism patients. Following sampling, methimazole starting at 30 mg daily was given to hyperthyroidism patients, and high-dose intravenous methylprednisolone was given to ophthalmopathy patients. TCR Vbeta CDR3 sequencing of some 140 peripheral blood samples (fewer than 45 ophthalmopathy, 75 to 85 hyperthyroidism and roughly 17 progressor patients) is reported in the paper. Study-wide conclusions, independent of this receptor: In validation, the model predicted progression to ophthalmopathy a median of about 6.5 months before onset, with about 67% sensitivity and almost 75% specificity. No statistical method was used to fix the sample size in advance, and group allocation was not hidden from the investigators. Most expanded thyroid clonotypes (frequency above 0.001) were also detected in blood, suggesting blood repertoires may reflect thyroid immune responses. A model built on a 13 V-J signature distinguished ophthalmopathy from stable hyperthyroidism, reaching about 89% sensitivity and about 81% specificity in cross-validation and 80%/75% in testing.

Ophthalmopathy patients had moderately to severely active disease, with a Clinical Activity Score of 3 or more, a NOSPECS grade of 4 or more, and a disease duration of less than 3 months. Exclusion was applied to patients with uncontrolled infections, other autoimmune diseases, pregnancy or lactation. Clinical symptoms, serum thyroxine and TRAb, thyroid ultrasound, and orbital computed tomography formed the basis for the diagnoses. PBMCs were isolated from approximately 10 ml of fresh peripheral blood by Ficoll-Paque density gradient centrifugation. Trizol reagent was used to extract total RNA, and RNA quality was then checked on an Agilent 2100 Bioanalyzer. This clonotype originated in a man in his forties with Graves' ophthalmopathy. The sequenced material came from blood.

The DNA is TGCAGTGTTAGCGGAAGCTCCTACAATGAGCAGTTCTTC. Its product reads: CSVSGSSYNEQFF. The sequence joins TRBV20-1 to TRBJ2-1, and the D gene may be TRBD2, 6 bases matching. CDR1 and CDR2 (DFQATT, SNEGSKA) derive from the germline V gene (reference sequence). Measured from the cysteine to the phenylalanine, the CDR3 is 13 residues long. Of the read, only the CDR3 DNA is kept; its 39 bases are in frame from base 1. V was cut back by 7 bases and J by 0 bases, leaving a gap of 10 bases between them.